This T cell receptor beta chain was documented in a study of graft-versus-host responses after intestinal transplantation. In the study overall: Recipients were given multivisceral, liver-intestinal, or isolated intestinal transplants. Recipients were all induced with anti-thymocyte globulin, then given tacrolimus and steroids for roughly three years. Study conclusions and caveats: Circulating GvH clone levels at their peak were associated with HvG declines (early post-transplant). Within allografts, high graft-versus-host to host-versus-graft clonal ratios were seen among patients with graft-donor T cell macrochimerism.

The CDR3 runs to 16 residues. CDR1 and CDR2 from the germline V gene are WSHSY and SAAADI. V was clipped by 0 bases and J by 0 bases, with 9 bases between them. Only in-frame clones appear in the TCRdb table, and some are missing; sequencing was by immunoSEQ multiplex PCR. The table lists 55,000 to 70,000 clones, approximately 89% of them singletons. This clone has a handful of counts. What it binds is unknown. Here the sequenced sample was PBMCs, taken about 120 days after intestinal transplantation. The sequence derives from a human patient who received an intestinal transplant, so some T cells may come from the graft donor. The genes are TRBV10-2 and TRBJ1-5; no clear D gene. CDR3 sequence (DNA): TGCGCCAGCAGTGAGTCCCCCCCCTATAGCAATCAGCCCCAGCATTTT. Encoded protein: CASSESPPYSNQPQHF.